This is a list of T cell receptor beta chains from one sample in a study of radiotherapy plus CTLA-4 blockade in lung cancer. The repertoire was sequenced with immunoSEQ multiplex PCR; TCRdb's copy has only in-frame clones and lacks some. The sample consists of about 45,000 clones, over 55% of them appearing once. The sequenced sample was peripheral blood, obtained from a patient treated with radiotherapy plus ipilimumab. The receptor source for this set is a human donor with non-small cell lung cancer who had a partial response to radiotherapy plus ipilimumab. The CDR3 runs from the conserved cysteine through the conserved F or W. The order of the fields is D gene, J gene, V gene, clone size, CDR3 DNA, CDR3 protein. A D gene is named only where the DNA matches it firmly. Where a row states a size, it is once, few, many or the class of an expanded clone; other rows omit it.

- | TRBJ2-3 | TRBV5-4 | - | TGTGCCAGCAGCTTGGTTGGGAGTACAGATACGCAGTATTTT | CASSLVGSTDTQYF
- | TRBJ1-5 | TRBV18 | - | TGTGCCAGCTCAGACAGCAATAGCAATCAGCCCCAGCATTTT | CASSDSNSNQPQHF
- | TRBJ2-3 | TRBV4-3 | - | TGCGCCAGCAGCCAAGAAAATGCCGCGGAAGCAGATACGCAGTATTTT | CASSQENAAEADTQYF
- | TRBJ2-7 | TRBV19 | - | TGTGCCAGTAGTATTCCAGGGAAGGGCTCCTACGAGCAGTACTTC | CASSIPGKGSYEQYF
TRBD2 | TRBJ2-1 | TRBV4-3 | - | TGCGCCAGCAGCCGACTAGCGGGGGGTTCGGTTGAGCAGTTCTTC | CASSRLAGGSVEQFF
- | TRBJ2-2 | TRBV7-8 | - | TGTGCCAGCAGGGCCCAGGGAGGGGGTACCGGGGAGCTGTTTTTT | CASRAQGGGTGELFF
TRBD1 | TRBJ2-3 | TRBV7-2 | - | TGTGCCAGCAGCTTCGGGACAGGGGAGGTAGATACGCAGTATTTT | CASSFGTGEVDTQYF
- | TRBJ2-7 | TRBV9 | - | TGTGCCAGCAGCGTAGAGCCCCGGGCCTACGAGCAGTACTTC | CASSVEPRAYEQYF
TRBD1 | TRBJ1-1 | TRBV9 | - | TGTGCCAGCAGCGTTTTGGACAGGGCTAGCACTGAAGCTTTCTTT | CASSVLDRASTEAFF
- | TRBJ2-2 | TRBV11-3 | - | TGTGCCAGCAGTCAGGGGTTCGGGGAGCTGTTTTTT | CASSQGFGELFF
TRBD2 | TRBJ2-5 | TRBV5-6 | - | TGTGCCAGCAGTGATAGCGGGAGAGAGACCCAGTACTTC | CASSDSGRETQYF
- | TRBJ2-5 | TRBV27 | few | TGTGCCAGCAGTAGCCGGGGGGAGACCCAGTACTTC | CASSSRGETQYF
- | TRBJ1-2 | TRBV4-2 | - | TGTGCCAGCAGCCAAAAAACAGATGCCTATGGCTACACCTTC | CASSQKTDAYGYTF
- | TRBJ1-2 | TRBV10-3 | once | TGTGCCATCAGGAACAGAGATGGCTACACCTTC | CAIRNRDGYTF
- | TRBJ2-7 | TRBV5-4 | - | TGTGCCAGCAGCTCGAGACTAGTTGCGACCCACGAGCAGTACTTC | CASSSRLVATHEQYF
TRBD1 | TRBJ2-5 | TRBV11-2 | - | TGTGCCAGCAGCTTCGACAGGGGAGAGACCCAGTACTTC | CASSFDRGETQYF
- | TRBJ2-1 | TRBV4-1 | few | TGCGCCAGCAGCCAAGCCGCGGGAACCTACAATGAGCAGTTCTTC | CASSQAAGTYNEQFF
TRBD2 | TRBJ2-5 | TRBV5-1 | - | TGCGCCAGCAGCTTGGTCGGGGGGTCGGGGGAGCAGTACTTC | CASSLVGGSGEQYF
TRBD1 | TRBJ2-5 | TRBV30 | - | TGTGCCTGGACCTGGGGACAGGGAGAAGAGACCCAGTACTTC | CAWTWGQGEETQYF
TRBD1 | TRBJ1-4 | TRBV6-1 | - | TGTGCCAGCAGTTTAGGAGGACAGGGTAATGAAAAACTGTTTTTT | CASSLGGQGNEKLFF
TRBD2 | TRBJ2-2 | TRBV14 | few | TGTGCCAGCAGCATAGCGGGAGGGACGTCCGGGGAGCTGTTTTTT | CASSIAGGTSGELFF
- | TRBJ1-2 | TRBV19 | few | TGTGCCAGTAGTGAAGACAGGCTGTCATACTATGGCTACACCTTC | CASSEDRLSYYGYTF
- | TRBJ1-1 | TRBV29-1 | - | TGCAGCGTAGCGGCCTCGTCGAACACTGAAGCTTTCTTT | CSVAASSNTEAFF
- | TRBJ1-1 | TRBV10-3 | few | TGTGCTATAACGGGGAAGGAATGGGGAGAAGCTTTCTTT | CAITGKEWGEAFF
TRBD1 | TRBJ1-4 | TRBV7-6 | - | TGTGCCAGCAGCTCCAGGGGGGCAGTTAATGAAAAACTGTTTTTT | CASSSRGAVNEKLFF
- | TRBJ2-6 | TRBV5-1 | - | TGCGCCAGCAGCCCCACAGGGTCCGGGGCCAACGTCCTGACTTTC | CASSPTGSGANVLTF
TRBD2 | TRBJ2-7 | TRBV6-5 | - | TGTGCCAGCACCCAACTAGCGGGAGACTACGAGCAGTACTTC | CASTQLAGDYEQYF
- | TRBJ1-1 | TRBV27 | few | TGTGCCAGCAGTTTTAACGCAGGGCAAGGTCCTGAAGCTTTCTTT | CASSFNAGQGPEAFF
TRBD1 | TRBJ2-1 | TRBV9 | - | TGTGCCAGCAGCGTAGGAACAGGGGCCTCGGCGCAGTTCTTC | CASSVGTGASAQFF
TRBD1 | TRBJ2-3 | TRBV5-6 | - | TGTGCCAGCAGCTTCCTCGGTATGAGGGGGCGTCGGTCAGATACGCAGTATTTT | CASSFLGMRGRRSDTQYF
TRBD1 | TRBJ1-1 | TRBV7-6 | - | TGTGCCAGCAGCTCGGGACAGGGGGCAAGGGGCACTGAAGCTTTCTTT | CASSSGQGARGTEAFF
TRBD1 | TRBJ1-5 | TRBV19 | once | TGTGCCAGTAGTATAGAGACAGGGCTGTTCAATCAGCCCCAGCATTTT | CASSIETGLFNQPQHF
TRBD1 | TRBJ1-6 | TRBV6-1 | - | TGTGCCAGCAGCTACGGAGGAGGGGGCAGTTCACCCCTCCACTTT | CASSYGGGGSSPLHF
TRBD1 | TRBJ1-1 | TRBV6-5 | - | TGTGCCAGCAGGGGACAGGGGGCGGCGAACACTGAAGCTTTCTTT | CASRGQGAANTEAFF
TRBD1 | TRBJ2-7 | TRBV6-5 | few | TGTGCCAGTTGGGACAGCTCCTACGAGCAGTACTTC | CASWDSSYEQYF
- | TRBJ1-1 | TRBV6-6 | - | TGTGCCAGCAGCTTAGGGCGGGGGACTGAAGCTTTCTTT | CASSLGRGTEAFF
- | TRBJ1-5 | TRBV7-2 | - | TGTGCCAGCAGTTGGCTAGTTGATCAGCCCCAGCATTTT | CASSWLVDQPQHF
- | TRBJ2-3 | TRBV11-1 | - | TGTGCCAGCAGCACTTACAGGACCGATACGCAGTATTTT | CASSTYRTDTQYF
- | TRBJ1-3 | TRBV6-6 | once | TGTGCCAGCCGAACAGGGTCTGGAAACACCATATATTTT | CASRTGSGNTIYF
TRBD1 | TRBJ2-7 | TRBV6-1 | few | TGTGCCAGCAGTCGACAGGGTTCTAAACTTTACGAGCAGTACTTC | CASSRQGSKLYEQYF
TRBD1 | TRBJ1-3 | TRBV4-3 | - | TGCGCCAGCAGCCAAGACTACCACGGGACGGGGGACAGCCTCTTCTCTGGAAACACCATATCTTTT | CASSQDYHGTGDSLFSGNTISF